These 7 T cell receptor beta chains came from one sample sequenced in a study of T cells after yellow fever vaccination. TCRdb reprocessed the 5' RACE reads with MiXCR, giving one entry per CDR3 protein. This table has under 250,000 distinct CDR3 sequences, about 7.1% appearing once. The sample consisted of CD4+ T cells sorted from PBMCs, taken 15 days after the yellow fever booster vaccination. The receptors stem from a man aged 30 to 39 who received the YFV17D yellow fever vaccine.

The rearrangement links TRBV19 to TRBJ2-3, with D possibly called TRBD1 or TRBD2 (6 bases each). V was shortened by 10 bases and J by 0 bases, with 14 bases between the two germline ends. The CDR3 length is 14 residues. Germline CDR1 and CDR2: LNHDA and SQIVND (reference sequence). The CDR3 here is CATSRGASTDTQYF. CDR3 in DNA: TGTGCCACCTCAAGGGGGGCTAGCACAGATACGCAGTATTTT.

This clonotype was counted at least ten times. The V and J genes are TRBV28 and TRBJ1-1, with TRBD1 identical over 10 bases. Germline CDR1 is MDHEN and CDR2 is SYDVKM. This CDR3 contains 14 residues. V trimming: 6 bases; J trimming: 5 bases; junction bases outside the gene matches: 6. CDR3 sequence reads: CASSRDRGGTEAFF. CDR3 DNA: TGTGCCAGCAGCCGGGACAGGGGAGGTACTGAAGCTTTCTTT.

This clonotype appeared a few times. The chain carries TRBV7-6 and TRBJ2-2; 7 positions agree with TRBD1. The CDR3 runs to 16 residues. V gave up 2 bases and J gave up 5 bases; unmatched junction bases: 8. The germline CDR1 and CDR2 sequences are SGHVS and FNYEAQ. CDR3 loop: CASSLWRQGGTGELFF. The CDR3 region has the DNA TGTGCCAGCAGCTTATGGAGACAGGGTGGGACCGGGGAGCTGTTTTTT.

The J gene is TRBJ2-2, the V gene TRBV4-3; 7 bases map to TRBD2. The CDR3 runs to 14 residues. Germline loops: CDR1 LGHNA, CDR2 YSLEER. J gave up 7 bases and V 4 bases, and 6 bases lay outside the gene matches. The CDR3 nucleotides read TGCGCCAGCAGCCCGAGCGGGATAATCGGGGAGCTGTTTTTT. Encoded protein: CASSPSGIIGELFF.

This clonotype was recorded many times. The chain links TRBV20-1 to TRBJ2-2; 15 nucleotides match TRBD2. Per germline, CDR1 DFQATT and CDR2 SNEGSKA (reference sequence). V dropped 2 bases and J dropped 6; count of bases not matched to a gene: 10. The CDR3 has 18 amino acids. Here the CDR3 reads CSARHRGRTSGRAGELFF. The CDR3 DNA reads TGCAGTGCTAGACATCGGGGGAGGACTAGCGGGAGGGCCGGGGAGCTGTTTTTT.

The V and J genes are TRBV30 and TRBJ2-7; 10 bases line up with TRBD1. V shed 3 bases and J 5 bases; nucleotides not matched to a gene: 10. Germline loops: CDR1 GTSNPN, CDR2 SVGIG (reference sequence). This CDR3 is 15 amino acids long. The CDR3 spells CAWRSTGQGSDEQYF. The CDR3 nucleotides are TGTGCCTGGAGGTCGACGGGACAGGGGTCAGACGAGCAGTACTTC. Filled out from reference TRBV30 and TRBJ2-7, the complete variable domain reads SQTIHQWPATLVQPVGSPLSLECTVEGTSNPNLYWYRQAAGRGLQLLFYSVGIGQISSEVPQNLSASRPQDRQFILSSKKLLLSDSGFYLCAWRSTGQGSDEQYFGPGTRLTVT.

This sequence joins TRBV21-1 and TRBJ2-1; TRBD1, the D gene given by the table, was not confirmed from the DNA. TRBV21-1 is a pseudogene locus. This CDR3 comprises 14 residues. CDR3 amino acids: CASPGGGKNNEQFF. The CDR3 DNA reads TGTGCCAGTCCCGGAGGCGGGAAAAACAATGAGCAGTTCTTC.